This is a list of T cell receptor beta chains from one sample in a study of blood T cells in healthy people across ages. TCRdb reanalysed the 5' RACE reads using MiXCR and keeps one entry per CDR3 protein. Here the sample spans about a million distinct CDR3 sequences, roughly 51% being singletons. The sample was blood. The receptors come from a woman in her sixties or seventies in good health. The CDR3 runs from the conserved cysteine through the conserved F or W. The D gene is left open where the match is weak. For some rows the clone size is stated as once, few or many, or as a class when expanded; others skip it.

D gene	clone size	V gene	J gene	CDR3 DNA	CDR3 protein
TRBD2	.	TRBV27	TRBJ2-1	TGTGCCAGCAGTCCCGGGACTAGCGGGAGGAACAATGAGCAGTTCTTC	CASSPGTSGRNNEQFF
.	.	TRBV7-8	TRBJ2-7	TGTGCCAGCAGCAGCAGGGGTCGATACGAGCAGTACTTC	CASSSRGRYEQYF
.	.	TRBV7-9	TRBJ2-5	TGTGCCAGCAACTTTTGGAAAGGGGTAAAGGAGAAAGAGACCCAGTACTTC	CASNFWKGVKEKETQYF
.	many	TRBV20-1	TRBJ2-7	TGCAGTGCGCCTCCTCCGGGAGTTTCCGAGCAGTACTTC	CSAPPPGVSEQYF
TRBD2	.	TRBV20-1	TRBJ2-7	TGCAGTGCTAGGTTAGCGGGAGTCTCCAACGAGCAGTACTTC	CSARLAGVSNEQYF
.	few	TRBV29-1	TRBJ2-7	TGCAGCGTGACTAGAACAGGGGGGGGAGAGCAGTACTTC	CSVTRTGGGEQYF
.	.	TRBV7-8	TRBJ2-5	TGTGCCAGCAGATCAGGGAGGTACCAAGAGACCCAGTACTTC	CASRSGRYQETQYF
.	.	TRBV7-6	TRBJ2-5	TGTGCCAGCAGCCCCCCGGACAGTTCCGAGACCCAGTACTTC	CASSPPDSSETQYF
TRBD2	.	TRBV20-1	TRBJ2-1	TGCAGTGCCAGGACTAGCGGGAGGGCCAATGAGCAGTTCTTC	CSARTSGRANEQFF
.	.	TRBV25-1	TRBJ2-3	TGTGCCAGCAGTGAAGCTCTAGCTGGGCTCACAGATACGCAGTATTTT	CASSEALAGLTDTQYF
.	.	TRBV5-5	TRBJ2-7	TGTGCCAGCAGCCCCGATTTCTCCTACGAGCAGTACTTC	CASSPDFSYEQYF
.	.	TRBV29-1	TRBJ2-1	TGCAGCGTTTGTAGCGACAACTACTACAATGAGCAGTTCTTC	CSVCSDNYYNEQFF
.	many	TRBV15	TRBJ2-7	TGTGCCACCAGCAGATTGTTCGGGATTAGCTCCTACGAGCAGTACTTC	CATSRLFGISSYEQYF
.	few	TRBV10-2	TRBJ2-7	TGCGCCAGCAGTGAGTCTTTCGAGCAGTACTTC	CASSESFEQYF
TRBD2	.	TRBV3-1	TRBJ2-4	TGTGCCAGCAGCCCCGGGGGACTAGCGGGAGGAGTCAAAAACATTCAGTACTTC	CASSPGGLAGGVKNIQYF
TRBD1	.	TRBV10-2	TRBJ1-2	TGCGCCAGCCTCCCGGTGGGACAGGGGGAATCCTATGGCTACACCTTC	CASLPVGQGESYGYTF
TRBD1	.	TRBV20-1	TRBJ2-5	TGCAGTGCTAGAGATTCGGGACAGGGGTTCAAGACCCAGTACTTC	CSARDSGQGFKTQYF
.	.	TRBV4-1	TRBJ2-5	TGCGCCAGCAGCCAAGTATTGAGGAGGAACCAAGAGACCCAGTACTTC	CASSQVLRRNQETQYF
TRBD2	.	TRBV9	TRBJ2-7	TGTGCCAGCAGCGGAGGCAGCGGGAGGGCCTGGGATGAGCAGTACTTC	CASSGGSGRAWDEQYF
TRBD2	.	TRBV12-3/TRBV12-4	TRBJ2-7	TGTGCCAGCGTGACTAGCGGGAGCTCCTACGAGCAGTACTTC	CASVTSGSSYEQYF